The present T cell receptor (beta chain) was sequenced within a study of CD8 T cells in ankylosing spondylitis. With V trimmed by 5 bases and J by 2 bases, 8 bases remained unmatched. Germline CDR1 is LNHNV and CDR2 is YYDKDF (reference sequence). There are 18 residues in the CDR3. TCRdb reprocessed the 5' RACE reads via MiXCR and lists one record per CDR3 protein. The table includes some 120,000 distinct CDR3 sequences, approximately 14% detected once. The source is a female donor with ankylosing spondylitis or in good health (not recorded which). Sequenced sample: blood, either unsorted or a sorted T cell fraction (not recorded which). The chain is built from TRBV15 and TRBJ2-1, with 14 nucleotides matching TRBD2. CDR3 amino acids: CATSGGTSGRGAYNEQFF. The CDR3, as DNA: TGTGCCACCAGCGGCGGGACTAGCGGGAGAGGTGCCTACAATGAGCAGTTCTTC.